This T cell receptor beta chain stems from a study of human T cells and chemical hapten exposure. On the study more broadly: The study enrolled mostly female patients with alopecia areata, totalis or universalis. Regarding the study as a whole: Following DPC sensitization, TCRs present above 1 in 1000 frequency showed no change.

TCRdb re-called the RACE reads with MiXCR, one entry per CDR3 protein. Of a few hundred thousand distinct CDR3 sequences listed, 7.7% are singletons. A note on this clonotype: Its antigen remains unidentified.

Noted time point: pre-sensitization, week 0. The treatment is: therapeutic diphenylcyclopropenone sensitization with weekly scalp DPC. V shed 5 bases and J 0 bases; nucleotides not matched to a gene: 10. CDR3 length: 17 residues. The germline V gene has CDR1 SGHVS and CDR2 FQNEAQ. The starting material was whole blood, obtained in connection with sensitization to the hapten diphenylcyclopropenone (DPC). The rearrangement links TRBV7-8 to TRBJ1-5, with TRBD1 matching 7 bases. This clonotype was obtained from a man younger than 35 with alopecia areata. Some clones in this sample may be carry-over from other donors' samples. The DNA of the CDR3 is TGTGCCAGCAGCCCGACGACAGGGAACCCTAGCAATCAGCCCCAGCATTTT. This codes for CASSPTTGNPSNQPQHF. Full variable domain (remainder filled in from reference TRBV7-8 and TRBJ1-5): GAGVSQSPRYKVAKRGQDVALRCDPISGHVSLFWYQQALGQGPEFLTYFQNEAQLDKSGLPSDRFFAERPEGSVSTLKIQRTQQEDSAVYLCASSPTTGNPSNQPQHFGDGTRLSIL.